This T cell receptor beta chain emerged from a study of T cell repertoires in cytomegalovirus infection. Study summary: The public TCR beta signatures pointed to both CMV infection and matching HLA type.

Looked up from germline, CDR1 is SGHVS and CDR2 is FQNEAQ. V shed 4 bases and J 2 bases; nucleotides not matched to a gene: 11. The length of the CDR3 is 17 residues. TCRdb independently ran MiXCR on the reads; one entry per CDR3 protein. The table has over 300,000 distinct CDR3 sequences, 8% to 10% seen once. The chain joins TRBV7-8 to TRBJ2-5; 9 bases match TRBD2. The sequence was collected from a human donor in good health (CMV status not recorded). Some clones in this sample may be carry-over from other donors' samples. The specimen was PBMCs. CDR3 amino acids: CASSSLWGTSLQETQYF. In DNA form, the CDR3 reads TGTGCCAGCAGCTCGCTCTGGGGGACTAGCTTACAAGAGACCCAGTACTTC. Full variable domain (missing parts from reference TRBV7-8 and TRBJ2-5): GAGVSQSPRYKVAKRGQDVALRCDPISGHVSLFWYQQALGQGPEFLTYFQNEAQLDKSGLPSDRFFAERPEGSVSTLKIQRTQQEDSAVYLCASSSLWGTSLQETQYFGPGTRLLVL.